These 13 T cell receptor beta chains were sequenced from one sample in a study of T-cell reconstitution after alpha-beta-depleted transplantation in children. It was with unique molecular identifiers that the TCRbeta library was prepared. TCRdb independently ran MiXCR on the PCR reads; one entry per CDR3 protein. The sample consists of fewer than 550,000 distinct CDR3 sequences, roughly an eighth of them appearing once. The material was PBMCs, mostly from graft donor cells, obtained 180 days after TCRalphabeta/CD19-depleted stem cell transplant. The receptors were gathered from a female patient aged 2-15 years who had a stem cell transplant for aplastic anemia, so the T cells may come from the graft donor.

The chain links TRBV7-8 to TRBJ2-5; tentative D call: TRBD2 (6 bases). This CDR3 is built from 16 residues. The germline V and J ends were trimmed by 3 bases and 1 base, with 15 bases remaining between them. The germline CDR1 and CDR2 sequences are SGHVS and FQNEAQ. The CDR3 loop reads CASSFGSAVIQETQYF. The CDR3 nucleotides are TGTGCCAGCAGCTTCGGGAGCGCGGTTATCCAAGAGACCCAGTACTTC.

The chain combines TRBV15 with TRBJ2-5; D gene ambiguous. Germline V gene lookup returns CDR1 LNHNV and CDR2 YYDKDF (reference sequence). The germline V and J ends were trimmed by 0 bases and 6 bases, with 17 bases remaining between them. This CDR3 is built from 16 residues. This CDR3 reads CATSRDGSPKGKTQYF. The CDR3 DNA is TGTGCCACCAGCAGAGACGGTTCCCCGAAGGGCAAGACCCAGTACTTC.

The chain links TRBV7-2 to TRBJ2-7, with TRBD2 identical over 10 bases. This CDR3 spans 14 amino acids. J lost 6 bases, V lost 5 bases, and 7 bases had no gene match. Germline CDR1 and CDR2: SGHTA and FQGNSA. CDR3 nucleotide sequence: TGTGCCAGCAGCCGCAGCGGGAGGGCCGCCGAGCAGTACTTC. Encoded protein: CASSRSGRAAEQYF.

The chain uses TRBV4-2 and TRBJ2-6; D uncertain. The CDR3 has 16 residues. CDR1 is LGHNA, CDR2 YNFKEQ, per germline. V was shortened by 4 bases and J by 0 bases, with 10 bases between the two germline ends. The CDR3 nucleotides are TGTGCCAGCAGCCCATTGGGCAACTCTGGGGCCAACGTCCTGACTTTC. Translation gives CASSPLGNSGANVLTF.

This clonotype came up many times. This sequence joins TRBV12-3 or TRBV12-4 and TRBJ2-1; 9 bases align to TRBD2. J lost 3 bases, V lost 0 bases, and 12 bases had no gene match. This CDR3 spans 19 amino acids. The CDR3 nucleotides are TGTGCCAGCAGTTTAGCCCAGGTAGGAGGAGCGGGAGGCTACAATGAGCAGTTCTTC. The encoded protein is CASSLAQVGGAGGYNEQFF.

The chain combines TRBV3-1 with TRBJ2-7; the match to TRBD2 covers 13 bases. The CDR3 has 18 amino acids. The germline V gene encodes CDR1 LGHDT and CDR2 YNNKEL (reference sequence). After removal of 6 bases from V and 0 bases from J, the junction contained 11 bases not matched to a gene. The CDR3: CASSLRGGTSGISYEQYF. The CDR3 coding sequence is TGTGCCAGCAGTTTAAGGGGGGGGACTAGCGGGATCTCCTACGAGCAGTACTTC.

About this clonotype itself: The junction does not match germline at one end; this may be a read error. The chain couples TRBV5-1 to TRBJ1-1, with D tentatively TRBD1 (5 bases). CDR3 length: 14 amino acids. The V gene's germline CDR1 is SGHRS and CDR2 YFSETQ. The CDR3 DNA reads TGCGCCAGCGTACAGGACGCAACGAACACTGAATCTTTCTTT. This codes for CASVQDATNTESFF.

The genes are TRBV7-9 and TRBJ1-1; D uncertain. The CDR3 contains 13 residues. V was pared by 0 bases and J by 2 bases, with 4 bases between. Germline V lookup: CDR1 SEHNR, CDR2 FQNEAQ (reference sequence). The CDR3 DNA is TGTGCCAGCAGCTTAGCCCATAACACTGAAGCTTTCTTT. Amino acid sequence: CASSLAHNTEAFF. Filled out from reference TRBV7-9 and TRBJ1-1, the complete variable domain reads DTGVSQNPRHKITKRGQNVTFRCDPISEHNRLYWYRQTLGQGPEFLTYFQNEAQLEKSRLLSDRFSAERPKGSFSTLEIQRTEQGDSAMYLCASSLAHNTEAFFGQGTRLTVV.

The gene calls are TRBV11-3 and TRBJ2-7, with 8 nucleotides matching TRBD1. After removal of 6 bases from V and 0 bases from J, the junction contained 7 bases not matched to a gene. CDR3 length equals 15 residues. The germline V gene has CDR1 SGHNT and CDR2 YENEEA. As DNA, the CDR3 is TGTGCCAGCAGTCAGGACAGGGTCTTCTCCTACGAGCAGTACGTC. It encodes CASSQDRVFSYEQYV.

This clonotype was seen only a few times. The genes are TRBV4-3 and TRBJ2-2; 9 nucleotides line up with TRBD2. The CDR3 sequence is 16 residues long. The ends lost 1 base at V and 5 bases at J; junction bases unmatched: 5. The V gene's germline CDR1 is LGHNA and CDR2 YSLEER. The CDR3 DNA reads as TGCGCCAGCAGCCAAGTGGGCGGGAGGGTAACCGGGGAGCTGTTTTTT. Translating gives CASSQVGGRVTGELFF.

The V call is TRBV10-3, the J call TRBJ2-6; D gene unclear. The germline V gene encodes CDR1 ENHRY and CDR2 SYGVKD. V dropped 3 bases and J dropped 4 bases, with 13 bases sitting between them. The CDR3 sequence is 16 residues long. CDR3 bases: TGTGCCATCAGTGACGACCTAATGATCGGGGCCAACGTCCTGACTTTC. Its protein product is CAISDDLMIGANVLTF.

This chain connects TRBV7-9 to TRBJ1-6, with D unclear. Trimming pared 5 bases from V and 8 bases from J, leaving 7 bases between. CDR1 is SEHNR, CDR2 FQNEAQ, per germline (reference sequence). This CDR3 contains 12 residues. The CDR3 loop is CASSHKDSPLHF. Here the CDR3 DNA reads TGTGCCAGCAGCCATAAGGATTCACCCCTCCACTTT.

This clonotype came up a few times. The V and J genes are TRBV12-3 or TRBV12-4 and TRBJ1-2, with a tentative D call TRBD1 (5 bases). The CDR3 is 21 residues long. Trimming took 4 bases from V and 1 from J, leaving 31 bases between them. CDR3 sequence (DNA): TGTGCCAGCAGTTCGCTTGGCGACCGGGACGAAAAGCCCTCAGATAACTATGGCTACACCTTC. The encoded protein is CASSSLGDRDEKPSDNYGYTF.